The following is a TCR beta chain sequence with its context. The data were obtained in a study of control samples from healthy donors and cancer patients. Repertoires were generated with immunoSEQ multiplex PCR, while TCRdb's copy carries only in-frame clones and drops some. The sample includes tens of thousands of clones, 83% of them seen just once. V shed 0 bases, J shed 1 base, and the junction held 1 base outside the gene matches. CDR1 and CDR2 (germline): SGDLS, YYNGEE. The CDR3 loop spans 15 amino acids. The J gene is TRBJ2-1, the V gene TRBV9; 7 bases fit TRBD2. The clonotype originates from a man aged 60-69 years in good health. The source material was blood. DNA of the CDR3: TGTGCCAGCAGCGTAGGCGGGGGTTCCTACAATGAGCAGTTCTTC. It encodes CASSVGGGSYNEQFF.